A selection of T cell receptor beta chains follows, all from one sample in a study of blood T cell repertoires in COVID-19. Sequencing used immunoSEQ multiplex PCR; TCRdb keeps in-frame clones, though not all of them. Here the sample spans almost 400,000 clones, 85% to 90% being singletons. Specimen: PBMCs or T cells enriched from blood (not recorded which). The receptors stem from a woman in her twenties or thirties with acute COVID-19. Both conserved end residues are part of each CDR3. D genes are given only for firm matches. Clone size, where shown, is once, few, many, or a class for clones that have expanded.

j_call	clone_size	d_call	v_call	cdr3_nt	cdr3_aa
TRBJ2-7	NA	NA	TRBV2	TGTGCCAGCACCCAAGGCGATGGACAGATCTACGAGCAGTACTTC	CASTQGDGQIYEQYF
TRBJ1-2	NA	TRBD1	TRBV7-9	TGTGCCAGCAGCTTGGACAGGGGGCTGGTATATGGCTACACCTTC	CASSLDRGLVYGYTF
TRBJ1-2	NA	TRBD1	TRBV6-2/TRBV6-3	TGTGCCAGCAGTTACATGACAGGGTCCTATGGCTACACCTTC	CASSYMTGSYGYTF
TRBJ1-6	once	NA	TRBV6-1	TGTGCCAGCAGTGAAGGGACAGAGAATTCACCCCTCCACTTT	CASSEGTENSPLHF
TRBJ1-1	NA	TRBD1	TRBV23-1	TGCGCCAGCAGTCACCCTACAGGGGGCCAGACTGAAGCTTTCTTT	CASSHPTGGQTEAFF
TRBJ2-7	NA	NA	TRBV5-1	TGCGCCAGCAGCTCGGGACAAACCTACGAGCAGTACTTC	CASSSGQTYEQYF
TRBJ2-1	NA	NA	TRBV29-1	TGCAGCGTCGTGAGGTCTCGCCCCTCGGGCAATGAGCAGTTCTTC	CSVVRSRPSGNEQFF
TRBJ1-1	NA	NA	TRBV19	TGTGCCAGTAGTAATCTAGGAACGAACACTGAAGCTTTCTTT	CASSNLGTNTEAFF
TRBJ1-1	few	NA	TRBV5-6	TGTGCCAGCAGCTTGCGGGGTCGAGCTGAAGCTTTCTTT	CASSLRGRAEAFF
TRBJ2-7	NA	NA	TRBV20-1	TGCAGTGCTAGTGCGTGGACACCCGCCTACGAGCAGTACTTC	CSASAWTPAYEQYF
TRBJ1-4	NA	NA	TRBV5-1	TGCGCCAGCAGCGAGCGCAGCGGAAGAAATGAAAAACTGTTTTTT	CASSERSGRNEKLFF
TRBJ2-1	NA	NA	TRBV4-1	TGCGCCAGCAGTCCGCAGGGGTTGGAGGACAATGAGCAGTTCTTC	CASSPQGLEDNEQFF
TRBJ1-2	NA	NA	TRBV3-1/TRBV3-2	TGTGCCAGCAGCCCGCACCGACCCAGGGGCGTCAACTATGGCTACACCTTC	CASSPHRPRGVNYGYTF
TRBJ1-6	NA	TRBD1	TRBV18	TGTGCCAGCTCACAGGGACAGGGAAGACCACCCCTCCACTTT	CASSQGQGRPPLHF
TRBJ1-1	NA	NA	TRBV29-1	TGCAGCGTTGATAGTGAGGCTAACACTGAAGCTTTCTTT	CSVDSEANTEAFF
TRBJ1-2	once	TRBD1	TRBV29-1	TGCAGCGTCGCAGGGACAGACACTAACTATGGCTACACCTTC	CSVAGTDTNYGYTF
TRBJ1-2	few	NA	TRBV20-1	TGCAGTGCTAGTTCAGGGGAGGGGTATGGCTACACCTTC	CSASSGEGYGYTF
TRBJ2-2	NA	TRBD2	TRBV2	TGTGCCAGCAGTTCTCTAGCGGGGGGGCAGGTCGCCGGGGAGCTGTTTTTT	CASSSLAGGQVAGELFF
TRBJ2-3	NA	TRBD1	TRBV2	TGTGCCAGCAGTGGGACAGGGGCAGATACGCAGTATTTT	CASSGTGADTQYF
TRBJ2-5	NA	NA	TRBV1	TGCACCAGCAGCCAAGATCTAGCGGGGGGGCTTCAAGAGACCCAGTACTTC	CTSSQDLAGGLQETQYF
TRBJ1-2	once	TRBD1	TRBV5-5	TGTGCCAGCAGCTTGAGGAGAACAGGGGGTTACTATGGCTACACCTTC	CASSLRRTGGYYGYTF
TRBJ2-2	NA	NA	TRBV4-2	TGTGCCAGCAGCCCCCGGTTGGTAGCGACTGACGCCGGGGAGCTGTTTTTT	CASSPRLVATDAGELFF
TRBJ2-3	NA	TRBD2	TRBV6-2/TRBV6-3	TGTGCCAGCAGTTACTCCCGGACTAGCGGGGGGGGAACAGATACGCAGTATTTT	CASSYSRTSGGGTDTQYF
TRBJ2-7	NA	NA	TRBV2	TGTGCCAGCATCCGGAGGGAGCCAAACTACGAGCAGTACTTC	CASIRREPNYEQYF
TRBJ2-5	NA	TRBD1	TRBV5-1	TGCGCCAGCAGCTCACTCACAGGGGAGGAGACCCAGTACTTC	CASSSLTGEETQYF
TRBJ2-3	NA	TRBD2	TRBV5-1	TGCGCCAGCAGTTTTTACGCCGGGACTAGCGGCGCAGATACGCAGTATTTT	CASSFYAGTSGADTQYF
TRBJ1-3	NA	TRBD1	TRBV6-1	TGTGCCAGCAGTGAAGACAGGGGGCATGGAAACACCATATATTTT	CASSEDRGHGNTIYF
TRBJ1-4	once	TRBD1	TRBV5-1	TGCGCCAGCAGCCCCGGGACAGGGCAGACTAATGAAAAACTGTTTTTT	CASSPGTGQTNEKLFF
TRBJ2-7	NA	NA	TRBV2	TGTGCCAGCAGTGAACCGTACGAGCAGTACTTC	CASSEPYEQYF
TRBJ1-2	NA	TRBD1	TRBV7-9	TGTGCCAGCACCCAAGACAGGGACTATGGCTACACCTTC	CASTQDRDYGYTF
TRBJ1-3	NA	TRBD1	TRBV7-9	TGTGCCAGCAGAGTTAATTATGGGAAAGGGGGCACTGGAAACACCATATATTTT	CASRVNYGKGGTGNTIYF
TRBJ2-7	NA	TRBD1	TRBV5-1	TGCGCCAGCAGCTCACCGGGACAGGTGTACGAGCAGTACTTC	CASSSPGQVYEQYF
TRBJ1-2	once	NA	TRBV6-2/TRBV6-3	TGTGCCAGCAGTTACGGGGCCCCCTATGGCTACACCTTC	CASSYGAPYGYTF
TRBJ1-5	NA	TRBD1	TRBV18	TGTGCCAGCTCACCGACAGGGAACGATCAGCCCCAGCATTTT	CASSPTGNDQPQHF
TRBJ1-5	NA	NA	TRBV4-2	TGTGCCAGCAGCCAAGAATTGGGGGCGCGCAATCAGCCCCAGCATTTT	CASSQELGARNQPQHF
TRBJ2-7	NA	NA	TRBV12-3/TRBV12-4	TGTGCCAGCAGTTCCAGGTTGGCCTACGAGCAGTACTTC	CASSSRLAYEQYF
TRBJ1-1	NA	TRBD1	TRBV4-1	TGCGCCAGCAGCCAAGAGGGACAGATGAACACTGAAGCTTTCTTT	CASSQEGQMNTEAFF
TRBJ2-2	NA	TRBD1	TRBV11-3	TGTGCCAGCCAAACAGGGGTCACCGGGGAGCTGTTTTTT	CASQTGVTGELFF
TRBJ1-2	NA	TRBD1	TRBV27	TGTGCCAGCAGTTTTGCAGGGGGAGCAGGTGGCTACACCTTC	CASSFAGGAGGYTF
TRBJ1-3	NA	NA	TRBV5-5	TGTGCCAGCAGCTTGGCCCTTACAGTTTCTGGAAACACCATATATTTT	CASSLALTVSGNTIYF
TRBJ2-1	NA	TRBD1	TRBV11-1	TGTGCCAGCAGCCCGGGACAGGGCGACAATGAGCAGTTCTTC	CASSPGQGDNEQFF
TRBJ2-2	few	TRBD1	TRBV24-1	TGTGCCACCAGTGGTCCGACAGGGGCGGGCGGGGAGCTGTTTTTT	CATSGPTGAGGELFF
TRBJ2-1	NA	NA	TRBV13	TGTGCCAGCAGCTTAGATGGGACTGGAACCTACAATGAGCAGTTCTTC	CASSLDGTGTYNEQFF
TRBJ2-7	NA	TRBD2	TRBV2	TGTGCCAGCAGAACTAGCGGGGACGAGCAGTACTTC	CASRTSGDEQYF
TRBJ1-2	NA	NA	TRBV10-1	TGCGCCAGCAGTGAGCGGGAGAACTATGGCTACACCTTC	CASSERENYGYTF
TRBJ2-7	NA	NA	TRBV6-6	TGTGCCAGCAGTGCCGTAGGGGCCTACGAGCAGTACTTC	CASSAVGAYEQYF
TRBJ1-6	NA	NA	TRBV9	TGTGCCAGCAGCCTTACTCGGGACACCTATAATTCACCCCTCCACTTT	CASSLTRDTYNSPLHF
TRBJ1-4	NA	NA	TRBV24-1	TGTGCCACCAGTAACTCCGGGGGAACTAATGAAAAACTGTTTTTT	CATSNSGGTNEKLFF
TRBJ1-4	NA	TRBD1	TRBV3-1/TRBV3-2	TGTGCCAGCAGCCCGTACACCGGGACAGGGCCTGAAAAACTGTTTTTT	CASSPYTGTGPEKLFF
TRBJ2-1	few	NA	TRBV4-1	TGCGCCAGCAGCCTTCTGCGTAATGAGTACAATGAGCAGTTCTTC	CASSLLRNEYNEQFF
TRBJ2-2	NA	NA	TRBV7-9	TGTGCCAGCAGCTTAGGGTGGGCCCCAATCACCGGGGAGCTGTTTTTT	CASSLGWAPITGELFF
TRBJ1-1	NA	NA	TRBV9	TGTGCCAGCAGCACACCCGTTACAGAACGATTGAACACTGAAGCTTTCTTT	CASSTPVTERLNTEAFF
TRBJ1-6	NA	NA	TRBV5-5	TGTGCCAGCAGCTTGAAGGCAGGGGCCAATAATTCACCCCTCCACTTT	CASSLKAGANNSPLHF
TRBJ1-1	NA	NA	TRBV2	TGTGCCAGCAGTGAACAGGGAGGGAACACTGAAGCTTTCTTT	CASSEQGGNTEAFF
TRBJ1-2	NA	TRBD1	TRBV5-4	TGTGCCAGCAGCATCTTTCTGGGACAGGGAAACTATGGCTACACCTTC	CASSIFLGQGNYGYTF
TRBJ2-7	NA	TRBD1	TRBV27	TGTGCCAGCAGTTGGGACAGAGTCTTGTTTACAGAGCAGTACTTC	CASSWDRVLFTEQYF
TRBJ2-3	NA	NA	TRBV6-2/TRBV6-3	TGTGCCAGCAGTCTCTTCCGTGATACGCAGTATTTT	CASSLFRDTQYF